This T cell receptor (beta chain) was obtained from a study of T cell responses to AZD1222 COVID-19 vaccine. The germline gives CDR1 SGHRS, CDR2 YFSETQ. The CDR3 sequence is 13 residues long. Between the trimmed V and J ends, which lost 0 bases and 8 bases, there was a span of 11 bases. This clone was detected only once. Libraries were prepared by immunoSEQ multiplex PCR; TCRdb keeps only in-frame clonotypes and omits some of them. This sample has 95,000 to 150,000 clones, with 92% found just once. The sample here was peripheral blood, taken on day 0 of AZD1222 vaccination. The chain carries TRBV5-1 and TRBJ1-2, with D perhaps TRBD1 (6 bases). This TCR came from an adult in good health. CDR3 in amino acids: CASSLGAGDGYTF. The CDR3 DNA reads as TGCGCCAGCAGCTTGGGCGCAGGGGACGGCTACACCTTC.